This T cell receptor (beta chain) was profiled in a study of beta chain features in type 1 diabetes. At the level of the study: Sorted cells, about 99 million in number, were examined across all samples.

Sequencing targeted expressed TCRB transcripts, as all isolated RNA had been reverse transcribed. Profiling relied on immunoSEQ multiplex PCR, and the TCRdb table lists in-frame clones only, not all of them. The table includes 330,000 or so clones, roughly 15% detected once. The sample holds a few counts of this clone. Its antigen is undetermined. CDR3 length: 13 amino acids. CDR1 is SGHDT and CDR2 is YYEEEE in the germline V gene. V lost 4 bases and J 10 bases, leaving 15 bases between the germline ends. Findings of the study overall: Researchers caution that PCR might favor shorter templates, equally among patients and controls.

J is TRBJ2-4 and V is TRBV5-6; unclear D gene. The source of this sequence is a man younger than 40 in good health. Sequenced sample: central memory CD4+ T cells from blood. The DNA of the CDR3 is TGTGCCAGCAGCCTCTCTATGGAAGGAATTCAGTACTTC. It translates to CASSLSMEGIQYF.